This entry lists 27 T cell receptor beta chains sequenced from one sample in a study of cytotoxic CD8 clonotypes in ibrutinib-treated CLL. Sequenced by immunoSEQ multiplex PCR; TCRdb stores in-frame clones only, minus some. The table shows more than 140,000 clones, with 70% to 80% occurring only once. Sample: PBMCs, taken after 12 months of ibrutinib treatment. The source is a human donor with chronic lymphocytic leukemia.

V usage is TRBV4-1 and J usage is TRBJ2-1; 7 bases match TRBD2. V trimming: 0 bases; J trimming: 3 bases; junction bases outside the gene matches: 11. The CDR3 has 18 amino acids. The germline V gene encodes CDR1 MGHRA and CDR2 YSYEKL. The CDR3 is CASSQDPPSGRLYNEQFF. Written as DNA, the CDR3 is TGCGCCAGCAGCCAAGATCCGCCTAGCGGACGCCTCTACAATGAGCAGTTCTTC.

The chain recombines TRBV19 with TRBJ2-3; 7 bases fit TRBD2. The CDR3 length is 18 residues. V lost 4 bases, J lost 0 bases, and 13 bases stayed unmatched. The germline V gene encodes CDR1 LNHDA and CDR2 SQIVND (reference sequence). CDR3 sequence reads: CASSRLSGLQISTDTQYF. In DNA form, the CDR3 reads TGTGCCAGTAGTAGGCTATCGGGACTACAAATTAGCACAGATACGCAGTATTTT.

J is TRBJ1-2 and V is TRBV6-5; D perhaps matches TRBD1 (6 bases). The CDR3 has 13 amino acids. Trimming took off 6 bases at V and 8 bases at J, with 16 bases between the two ends. The germline gives CDR1 MNHEY, CDR2 SVGAGI. Here the CDR3 reads CASRTRGGRGYTF. Here the CDR3 DNA reads TGTGCCAGCAGAACCAGGGGAGGGAGGGGCTACACCTTC.

The rearrangement uses TRBV5-8 and TRBJ1-1, with TRBD1 matching over 12 bases. CDR3 length: 14 residues. The germline CDR1 and CDR2 sequences are SGHTS and YDEGEE. Trimming cost V 5 bases and J 4 bases; bases outside gene matches: 3. The CDR3 is CASSRDRGLTEAFF. The CDR3 bases are TGTGCCAGCAGTAGGGACAGGGGGCTCACTGAAGCTTTCTTT.

V is TRBV28 and J is TRBJ2-5; 12 nucleotides line up with TRBD2. The CDR3 has 15 residues. V trimming: 5 bases; J trimming: 4 bases; junction bases outside the gene matches: 5. The V gene's germline CDR1 is MDHEN and CDR2 SYDVKM. The CDR3 loop reads CASSPRLAGAETQYF. The CDR3 nucleotides read TGTGCCAGCAGTCCGCGACTAGCGGGAGCAGAGACCCAGTACTTC.

This clone appeared once. This chain joins TRBV13 and TRBJ1-1; no reliable D call. The CDR3 is 16 residues long. V shed 1 base and J shed 4 bases, with 16 bases lying between them. Germline CDR1 reads PRHDT; CDR2 reads FYEKMQ (reference sequence). The CDR3, as DNA: TGTGCCAGCAGCTTAGCCGTGGGGAAGTATAGCACTGAAGCTTTCTTT. Translation gives CASSLAVGKYSTEAFF.

V and J are TRBV18 and TRBJ2-7; D is tentatively TRBD1 or TRBD2 (6 bases each). Germline V lookup: CDR1 KGHSH, CDR2 LQKENI. The CDR3 runs 16 residues. The ends were cut back, 1 base at V and 3 bases at J, with 16 bases in the middle. CDR3 loop: CASSPQGGGLGYEQYF. The DNA for the CDR3 is TGTGCCAGCTCACCACAGGGGGGCGGTCTTGGCTACGAGCAGTACTTC.

The chain carries TRBV27 and TRBJ1-1; D is unresolved. Germline values: CDR1 MNHEY, CDR2 SMNVEV (reference sequence). The CDR3 consists of 16 residues. Trimming stripped 2 bases from V and 0 bases from J, with 13 bases between. The CDR3 region is CASSLRTGVMNTEAFF. In DNA, the CDR3 is TGTGCCAGCAGTTTACGGACGGGAGTTATGAACACTGAAGCTTTCTTT.

This clone has just a few counts. The chain is built from TRBV7-2 and TRBJ1-2, with D unresolved. CDR3 length equals 13 residues. The V and J ends lost 1 base and 1 base respectively, with 4 bases between them. Germline values: CDR1 SGHTA, CDR2 FQGNSA. The CDR3 nucleotides are TGTGCCAGCAGCTTAGACAATAACTATGGCTACACCTTC. Translated, it gives CASSLDNNYGYTF.

The chain couples TRBV15 to TRBJ1-5; a weak D match, TRBD1 (5 bases). The V gene lost 4 bases and the J gene lost 0 bases, with 16 bases spanning the gap. Germline lookup yields CDR1 LNHNV and CDR2 YYDKDF (reference sequence). This CDR3 region has 17 residues. The CDR3 nucleotides read TGTGCCACCAGCACCGAATCGGCAGGGAATAGCAATCAGCCCCAGCATTTT. This gives the protein CATSTESAGNSNQPQHF.

V is TRBV4-3 and J is TRBJ2-7; 7 positions agree with TRBD2. The J segment lost 2 bases and the V segment lost 1 base, leaving 5 bases of the junction unmatched. CDR1 and CDR2 (germline): LGHNA, YSLEER. CDR3 length: 15 residues. CDR3 bases: TGCGCCAGCAGCCAAGTCCTAGCGGCCGCCTACGAGCAGTACTTC. It is translated as CASSQVLAAAYEQYF.

This chain uses TRBV28 with TRBJ2-7, with TRBD1 matching over 12 bases. J was trimmed by 9 bases and V by 3 bases; bases with no gene match: 12. CDR1 MDHEN and CDR2 SYDVKM come from the germline V gene. The CDR3 is 16 residues long. The CDR3 here is CASSLPPGQGALGQYF. CDR3 nucleotide sequence: TGTGCCAGCAGTTTGCCTCCGGGACAGGGGGCGCTGGGGCAGTACTTC.

The rearrangement joins TRBV6-5 to TRBJ2-7, with 8 nucleotides matching TRBD2. Germline CDR1 MNHEY, CDR2 SVGAGI. After removal of 7 bases from V and 5 bases from J, the junction contained 4 bases not matched to a gene. This CDR3 has 12 residues. Written as DNA, the CDR3 is TGTGCCAGCACGGGGGGGCCGCACGAGCAGTACTTC. This sequence encodes CASTGGPHEQYF.

The V and J genes are TRBV10-3 and TRBJ1-6; 7 bases match TRBD1. The germline V gene has CDR1 ENHRY and CDR2 SYGVKD. Unmatched junction bases numbered 9, after V lost 8 bases and J lost 8 bases. CDR3 length: 14 residues. CDR3 residues: CAIGPGQIYSPLHF. The CDR3 region has the DNA TGTGCCATCGGGCCGGGACAGATATATTCACCCCTCCACTTT.

This clone appeared once. As DNA, the CDR3 is TGCGCCAGCAGCTTCGGTGTGAACTCCTACGAGCAGTACTTC. Its protein is CASSFGVNSYEQYF. This chain uses TRBV5-1 with TRBJ2-7; D is uncertain. The CDR3 is 14 residues long. V was trimmed by 2 bases and J by 0 bases, leaving 9 bases between them. CDR1 SGHRS and CDR2 YFSETQ come from the germline V gene.

The CDR3 loop is CASSLMVPNTGELFF. In DNA, the CDR3 is TGTGCCAGCAGTTTAATGGTACCCAACACCGGGGAGCTGTTTTTT. The rearrangement joins TRBV28 to TRBJ2-2; D uncertain. The germline CDR1 and CDR2 sequences are MDHEN and SYDVKM. This CDR3 has 15 amino acids. Trimming shortened V by 2 bases and J by 2 bases, and 9 bases separated the two germline ends.

V is TRBV19 and J is TRBJ1-1; D gene unclear. This CDR3 comprises 13 residues. The V end lost 2 bases, the J end lost 11 bases, and 15 bases lay between the germline ends. CDR1 and CDR2 from the germline V gene are LNHDA and SQIVND (reference sequence). CDR3 region: CASSIPGPGMAFF. The CDR3 nucleotides read TGTGCCAGTAGTATACCGGGCCCTGGGATGGCTTTCTTT.

The chain recombines TRBV19 with TRBJ2-5; TRBD1 matches at 8 bases. V was clipped by 4 bases and J by 5 bases; unmatched bases: 12. The CDR3 covers 16 residues. Germline lookup yields CDR1 LNHDA and CDR2 SQIVND (reference sequence). The CDR3, as DNA: TGTGCCAGTAGTACTCTCGGACAGGGCAGTAGGGAGACCCAGTACTTC. It encodes CASSTLGQGSRETQYF. The full variable domain, completed using reference TRBV19 and TRBJ2-5, is DGGITQSPKYLFRKEGQNVTLSCEQNLNHDAMYWYRQDPGQGLRLIYYSQIVNDFQKGDIAEGYSVSREKKESFPLTVTSAQKNPTAFYLCASSTLGQGSRETQYFGPGTRLLVL.

This clone was counted between two and nine times. The chain employs TRBV4-1 and TRBJ2-3; D is ambiguous. Looked up from germline, CDR1 is MGHRA and CDR2 is YSYEKL. The ends were cut back, 0 bases at V and 7 bases at J, with 5 bases in the middle. The CDR3 contains 12 residues. The CDR3, as DNA: TGCGCCAGCAGCCAAGACAGGTATACGCAGTATTTT. Amino acid sequence: CASSQDRYTQYF.

The V gene is TRBV5-5, the J gene TRBJ1-1, with 9 bases matching TRBD1. CDR1 is SGHKS and CDR2 is YYEKEE in the germline V gene (reference sequence). The CDR3 sequence is 15 residues long. Trimming took 4 bases from V and 0 from J; bases not matched to a gene: 4. The CDR3 bases are TGTGCCAGCAGCACCTGGACAGGGGTGAACACTGAAGCTTTCTTT. It is translated as CASSTWTGVNTEAFF.

This chain uses TRBV6-1 with TRBJ2-3, with TRBD1 matching 8 bases. V shed 6 bases, J shed 4 bases, and the junction held 6 bases outside the gene matches. The length of the CDR3 is 14 residues. Per germline, CDR1 MNHNS and CDR2 SASEGT. For the CDR3, the DNA is TGTGCCAGCAGGGCAGGGGGCGAGGCAGATACGCAGTATTTT. Translating gives CASRAGGEADTQYF.

The genes are TRBV19 and TRBJ1-1, with D unclear. V lost 5 bases to trimming and J lost 5 bases, with 15 bases between them. Germline V CDR1 and CDR2: LNHDA, SQIVND (reference sequence). CDR3 length: 14 residues. The CDR3 coding sequence is TGTGCCAGTAGTCTGGGCGGCGGGGAAACTGAAGCTTTCTTT. This translates into CASSLGGGETEAFF.

This clone was observed once. The genes are TRBV5-6 and TRBJ2-7, with D possibly called TRBD1 or TRBD2 (5 bases each). V lost 3 bases and J 2 bases, leaving 9 bases between the germline ends. Germline V CDR1 and CDR2: SGHDT, YYEEEE. This CDR3 contains 13 residues. CDR3 nucleotides: TGTGCCAGCAGCTGGGGACGGGCCTACGAGCAGTACTTC. Its translation: CASSWGRAYEQYF.

The chain is built from TRBV11-3 and TRBJ2-1, with 12 bases matching TRBD2. Per the germline V gene, CDR1 is SGHNT and CDR2 is YENEEA. The ends lost 1 base at V and 9 bases at J; junction bases unmatched: 7. This CDR3 has 16 amino acids. CDR3: CASSLGLAGGPGEQFF. DNA of the CDR3: TGTGCCAGCAGCTTAGGGCTAGCGGGGGGGCCCGGTGAGCAGTTCTTC.

This chain connects TRBV18 to TRBJ2-7; D unresolved. CDR3 length equals 12 residues. The germline gives CDR1 KGHSH, CDR2 LQKENI. The germline V and J ends were trimmed by 5 bases and 0 bases, with 5 bases remaining between them. The CDR3 protein is CASSNPSYEQYF. The CDR3, as DNA: TGTGCCAGCTCAAACCCCTCCTACGAGCAGTACTTC. The full variable domain, completed using reference TRBV18 and TRBJ2-7, is NAGVMQNPRHLVRRRGQEARLRCSPMKGHSHVYWYRQLPEEGLKFMVYLQKENIIDESGMPKERFSAEFPKEGPSILRIQQVVRGDSAAYFCASSNPSYEQYFGPGTRLTVT.

This chain uses TRBV28 with TRBJ1-2; 9 bases line up with TRBD1. The length of the CDR3 is 14 residues. Trimming removed 5 bases from V and 5 bases from J; junction bases left unmatched: 6. Germline CDR1 reads MDHEN; CDR2 reads SYDVKM. The CDR3 sequence is CASSRTGVVYGYTF. In nucleotides, the CDR3 is TGTGCCAGCAGTCGGACAGGGGTGGTTTATGGCTACACCTTC.

V usage is TRBV7-2 and J usage is TRBJ2-3, with 7 bases matching TRBD1. CDR1 and CDR2 (germline): SGHTA, FQGNSA. The CDR3 extends over 14 amino acids. Trimming took 7 bases from V and 3 from J; bases not matched to a gene: 7. As DNA, the CDR3 is TGTGCCAGCAACATAGGGGGACAGACAGATACGCAGTATTTT. Its protein is CASNIGGQTDTQYF.